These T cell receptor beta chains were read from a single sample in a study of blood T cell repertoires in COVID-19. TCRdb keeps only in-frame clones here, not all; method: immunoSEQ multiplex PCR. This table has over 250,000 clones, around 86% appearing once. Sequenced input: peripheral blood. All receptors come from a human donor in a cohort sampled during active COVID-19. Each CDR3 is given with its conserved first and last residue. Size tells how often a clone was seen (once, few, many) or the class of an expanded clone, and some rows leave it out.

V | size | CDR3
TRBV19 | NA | CASSIQSGYEQYF
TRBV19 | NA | CASSLTDSLNTDTQYF
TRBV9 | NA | CASSVVRLASLPGELFF
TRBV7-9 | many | CASTSGRAYEQYF
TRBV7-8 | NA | CASSYATSGRAKNIQYF
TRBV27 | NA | CASTKGLGEKLFF
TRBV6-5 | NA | CASSYSTGGRTEAFF
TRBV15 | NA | CATSRTTGAGGYTF
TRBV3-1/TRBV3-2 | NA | CASSATGVSYEQYF
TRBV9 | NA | CASSALPEASEAFF
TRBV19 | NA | CASHSGSPGANVLTF
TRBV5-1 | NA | CASSPTAGELFF
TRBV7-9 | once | CASSLGRGSGNNEQFF
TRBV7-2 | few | CATYPVAGFTGELFF
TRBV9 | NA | CASSTLDGALGKLNYGYTF
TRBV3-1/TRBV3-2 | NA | CASSRRPLGGTGVGETQYF
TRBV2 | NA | CASSVLGTPETQYF
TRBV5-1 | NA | CASSPGTPHGELFF
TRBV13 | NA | CASSLSPTGVDTQYF
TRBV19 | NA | CASSPRGQGAIGYTF
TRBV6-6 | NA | CASSYTDNQPQHF
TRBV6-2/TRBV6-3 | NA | CASSYSGQPSGEQYF
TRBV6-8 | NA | CAPKTGTDNEKLFF
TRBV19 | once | CASSIRGETQYF
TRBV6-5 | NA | CASSYSGTIANEQFF
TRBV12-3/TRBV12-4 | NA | CASSLYPAKAFF
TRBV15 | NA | CATSRGSSGRPEQFF
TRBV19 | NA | CASSTLQGQLQYF
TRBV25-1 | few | CASSESPVLGLSTEAFF
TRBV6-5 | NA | CASSPDRGFYGYTF